This T cell receptor (beta chain) was documented in a study of graft-versus-host responses after intestinal transplantation. As for the study in general: Recipients obtained multivisceral, liver-intestinal, or isolated intestinal transplants.

Findings and caveats of the study: GvH clonotypes were identified within recipient marrow, with a subset emerging first in ileum or blood. Graft-donor T cell macrochimerism coincided with high graft-versus-host to host-versus-graft clonal ratios in allografts.

With regard to this clone: Its target is not known.

Generated by immunoSEQ multiplex PCR, the TCRdb table keeps only in-frame clones and is missing some. The data show about 47,000 clones, approximately 92% seen once. Trimming stripped 8 bases from V and 5 bases from J, with 13 bases between. The CDR3 is 13 amino acids. Germline lookup yields CDR1 LNHNV and CDR2 YYDKDF (reference sequence). V gene TRBV15 combines with J gene TRBJ2-4; tentative D call: TRBD2 (6 bases). The source of this sequence is a human patient who received an intestinal transplant, so some T cells may come from the graft donor. The sample in question was PBMCs, obtained roughly 860 days after a first intestinal transplant, on the day of a second. The CDR3 region is CATLNRRENIQYF. The CDR3 nucleotides are TGTGCCACCCTTAACCGGAGGGAAAACATTCAGTACTTC.